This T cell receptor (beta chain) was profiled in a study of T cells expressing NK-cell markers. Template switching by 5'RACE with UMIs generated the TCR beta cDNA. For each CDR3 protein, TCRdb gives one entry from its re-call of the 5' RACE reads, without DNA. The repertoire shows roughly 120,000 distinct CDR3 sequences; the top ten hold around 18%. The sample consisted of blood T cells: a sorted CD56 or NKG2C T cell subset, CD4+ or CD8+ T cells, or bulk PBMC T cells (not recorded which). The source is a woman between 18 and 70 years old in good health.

Here the CDR3 reads CASSLAPPLNFGEQFF. The genes are TRBV12-3 or TRBV12-4 and TRBJ2-1; with no DNA, the TCRdb D assignment of TRBD1 cannot be verified. The CDR3 loop spans 16 amino acids.